This T cell receptor beta chain was obtained from a study of identical twins. This clonotype has more than one count but fewer than ten. Antigen: not known. Study results and caveats: Analyses of zero insertions could be partly confounded by invariant MAIT and iNKT cells. Cord blood's abundant beta clonotypes had fewer insertions, unlike memory repertoires. Sequences that were beta out-of-frame showed weaker excess twin sharing.

Unique molecular identifiers were present on cDNA, and template switching added a universal primer site. TCRdb re-analysed the 5' RACE reads in MiXCR, keeping a single row per CDR3 protein. The sample yields fewer than 550,000 distinct CDR3 sequences, 12% to 15% seen once. These same records also appear under a second study, on yellow fever vaccine responses in identical twins.

The source of this sequence is a woman aged 18-30 years in good health. Sequenced input: CD4+ T cells sorted from blood.

Here the CDR3 reads CASRTTGTGVQPQHF. The DNA of the CDR3 is TGTGCCAGCAGAACCACCGGGACAGGGGTCCAGCCCCAGCATTTT. The V gene is TRBV6-2 or TRBV6-3, the J gene TRBJ1-5, with 10 bases that match TRBD1. Germline V gene data show CDR1 as MNHEY and CDR2 as SVGEGT. V lost 6 bases and J lost 7; bases outside the gene matches: 9. This CDR3 spans 15 amino acids.